This TCR beta chain is drawn from a study of blood T cell repertoires in COVID-19. Overall study context: Sites in the United States, Italy and Spain provided acute and convalescent COVID-19 samples. T cells, B-cell-depleted T cells, or PBMCs provided the cDNA or gDNA that served as material.

In the original analysis: Amplification from reference gene primers served as the basis for estimated nucleated cell counts. The protocol was immunoSEQ multiplex PCR, while the TCRdb copy is restricted to in-frame clones and leaves out a portion. The V and J calls and clone size are taken from that table; D and trimming were inferred from the DNA. The sample holds approximately 260,000 clones, 85% to 90% seen once. The germline V and J ends were trimmed by 6 bases and 8 bases, with 10 bases remaining between them. Germline V lookup: CDR1 SGHTA, CDR2 FQGNSA. The CDR3 loop spans 12 amino acids. Source material: peripheral blood. This sequence was found in a woman aged 40 to 50 with acute or convalescent COVID-19. This chain links TRBV7-2 with TRBJ2-2; D remains ambiguous. This CDR3 is CASRPLVGELFF. The DNA for the CDR3 is TGTGCCAGCAGGCCCTTAGTGGGGGAGCTGTTTTTT.